This T cell receptor (beta chain) was recorded in a study of T-cell memory formation after mild COVID-19. cDNA libraries for TCR alpha and TCR beta, carrying sample barcodes and UMIs, came from 5'RACE with constant-segment primers. Each CDR3 protein gets one entry after TCRdb re-called the 5' RACE reads with MiXCR. The sample yields 350,000 to 450,000 distinct CDR3 sequences, roughly 26% seen once. Study-level points and caveats: A balance of CD4 and CD8 characterized clones contracting day 15 to 85, whereas later expanders leaned CD4+.

Germline loops: CDR1 KGHDR, CDR2 SFDVKD. The CDR3 has 16 amino acids. V trimming: 3 bases; J trimming: 4 bases; junction bases outside the gene matches: 3. This clonotype was picked up a small number of times. Its matching antigen is unknown. The receptor was derived from an adult woman who had mild COVID-19 (a few samples of this study predate the infection). Cell type and time point are not known. Sequenced: PBMCs or a T cell subset sorted from them (not recorded which). This chain connects TRBV24-1 to TRBJ2-1; 12 bases map to TRBD2. CDR3 residues: CATSDGLAGNYNEQFF. In nucleotides, the CDR3 is TGTGCCACCAGTGATGGACTAGCGGGAAATTACAATGAGCAGTTCTTC.